Following are 23 T cell receptor beta chains from one sample sequenced in a study of identical twins listed by TCRdb under 2016. Receptor amplification or capture employed 5' RACE. The data were produced on an Illumina HiSeq 2000. Starting from the raw public reads, TCRdb applied fastp trimming at Q25, assembled clones with MiXCR and retained in-frame beta chains. Every entry covers one CDR3 protein and lists the most common genes and DNA from its rows. Here the sample has around 670,000 distinct CDR3 sequences; 6.1% occur a single time. About 2% of the sample rests with the top ten. The source material was naive T cells sorted from blood. This sample's cell subset or site label indicates: cells isolated with a human naive T-cell isolation kit. The receptor set was obtained from a man younger than 35 in good health.

This clonotype was recorded at least ten times. The chain links TRBV3-1 to TRBJ2-2; 7 bases map to TRBD2. The CDR3 sequence is 17 residues long. Germline V gives CDR1 LGHDT, CDR2 YNNKEL (reference sequence). Germline trimming cut 0 bases from V and 0 bases from J; bases unmatched to any gene: 4. The CDR3 DNA reads as TGTGCCAGCAGCCAAGATTCCCTAGCGGCGAACACCGGGGAGCTGTTTTTT. Translating gives CASSQDSLAANTGELFF.

This clonotype occurred many times. The chain links TRBV5-5 to TRBJ1-2; a possible D gene is TRBD1 (6 bases). This CDR3 is built from 16 residues. Trimming left V 4 bases short and J 0 bases short, with 16 bases between. Germline values: CDR1 SGHKS, CDR2 YYEKEE (reference sequence). The CDR3 region is CASSPDIDRPNYGYTF. For the CDR3, the DNA is TGTGCCAGCAGCCCAGACATAGACAGGCCTAACTATGGCTACACCTTC.

This clonotype was found many times. The chain joins TRBV29-1 to TRBJ2-7; 16 nucleotides agree with TRBD2. CDR1 SQVTM and CDR2 ANQGSEA come from the germline V gene. After removal of 5 bases from V and 2 bases from J, the junction contained 6 bases not matched to a gene. The CDR3 length is 16 residues. The CDR3 sequence is CSVPPGLAGGPYEQYF. For the CDR3, the DNA is TGCAGCGTTCCCCCGGGACTAGCGGGAGGGCCCTACGAGCAGTACTTC.

The J gene is TRBJ1-4, the V gene TRBV30, with unresolved D. The CDR3 is made up of 13 amino acids. Trimming took 3 bases from V and 15 from J, leaving 20 bases between them. Germline V gene sequence: CDR1 GTSNPN, CDR2 SVGIG (reference sequence). The DNA for the CDR3 is TGTGCCTGGAGACCCCAGCCGTATCGTGAGTTGTTTTTT. Its translation: CAWRPQPYRELFF.

This clonotype was observed a few times. The V call is TRBV5-5, the J call TRBJ1-1, with 7 bases identical to TRBD1. Trimming took 2 bases from V and 1 from J; bases not matched to a gene: 11. CDR1 SGHKS and CDR2 YYEKEE come from the germline V gene (reference sequence). The CDR3 length is 17 residues. The CDR3 DNA follows: TGTGCCAGCAGCTTAGTGACAGGGCGGATTGGGAACACTGAAGCTTTCTTT. The encoded protein is CASSLVTGRIGNTEAFF.

This clonotype was recorded many times. The rearrangement uses TRBV4-3 and TRBJ2-5; tentatively, D is TRBD2 (7 bases). V was shortened by 0 bases and J by 7 bases, with 15 bases between the two germline ends. The length of the CDR3 is 15 residues. Germline assignment: CDR1 LGHNA and CDR2 YSLEER. In nucleotides, the CDR3 is TGCGCCAGCAGCCAAGAGGGGGGGGCCCCTTCGACCCAGTACTTC. This encodes CASSQEGGAPSTQYF.

The CDR3 DNA is TGCGCCAGCAGCCTCAAGAGAAACTATTCACCCCTCCACTTT. Amino acids: CASSLKRNYSPLHF. The V gene is TRBV4-3, the J gene TRBJ1-6; D gene unclear. CDR3 length: 14 amino acids. Germline V gene lookup returns CDR1 LGHNA and CDR2 YSLEER. Deletions cut 4 bases from V and 8 bases from J, with 12 bases between.

This clonotype was detected many times. The rearrangement uses TRBV10-3 and TRBJ2-7, with TRBD1 as a possible D gene (5 bases). Germline values: CDR1 ENHRY, CDR2 SYGVKD. CDR3 length equals 13 residues. Trimming took off 4 bases at V and 5 bases at J, with 12 bases between the two ends. The CDR3 region has the DNA TGTGCCATCAGTGGGGGCAAGGGGAACGAGCAGTACGTC. Translated: CAISGGKGNEQYV.

This clonotype occurred many times. The chain joins TRBV6-1 to TRBJ2-2; D call uncertain. The V gene lost 7 bases and the J gene lost 0 bases, with 6 bases spanning the gap. This CDR3 comprises 13 residues. Germline V gene sequence: CDR1 MNHNS, CDR2 SASEGT. In DNA form, the CDR3 reads TGTGCCAGCAACAAAGCGAACACCGGGGAGCTGTTTTTT. Encoded protein: CASNKANTGELFF.

This clonotype was seen only a few times. The rearrangement links TRBV20-1 to TRBJ2-3, with D possibly TRBD1 on 6 matching bases. Germline CDR1 is DFQATT and CDR2 is SNEGSKA (reference sequence). The CDR3 runs 17 residues. The germline V and J ends were trimmed by 2 bases and 2 bases, with 20 bases remaining between them. The CDR3 region has the DNA TGCAGTGCTAGATCCGAGATTAGGACAGTCCTCACAGATACGCAGTATTTT. Its protein product is CSARSEIRTVLTDTQYF.

A few counts support this clonotype. V gene TRBV15 combines with J gene TRBJ2-1; no definite D call. The CDR3 is made up of 13 amino acids. Germline V lookup: CDR1 LNHNV, CDR2 YYDKDF (reference sequence). Trimming left V 4 bases short and J 4 bases short, with 8 bases between. The CDR3 DNA is TGTGCCACCAGCATAGACCTTTACAATGAGCAGTTCTTC. Translation gives CATSIDLYNEQFF.

The rearrangement joins TRBV14 to TRBJ2-1; a weak D match, TRBD2 (5 bases). The CDR3 is 16 amino acids. CDR1 is SGHDN, CDR2 FVKESK, per germline. V was trimmed by 1 base and J by 3 bases, leaving 13 bases between them. The DNA for the CDR3 is TGTGCCAGCAGCCAAGGTGAACAGCGGTACTACAATGAGCAGTTCTTC. It codes for CASSQGEQRYYNEQFF.

Only one count was recorded for this clonotype. The chain links TRBV10-1 to TRBJ2-1; 7 bases map to TRBD2. The CDR3 has 16 amino acids. Germline V gene sequence: CDR1 WNHNN, CDR2 SYGVQD (reference sequence). Germline trimming cut 0 bases from V and 6 bases from J; bases unmatched to any gene: 8. The CDR3 loop is CASSESSGLAGNEQFF. The DNA of the CDR3 is TGCGCCAGCAGTGAGTCCTCGGGATTAGCGGGCAATGAGCAGTTCTTC.

This clonotype came up many times. V is TRBV20-1 and J is TRBJ2-1, with TRBD2 identical over 8 bases. Trimming took 1 base from V and 9 from J; bases not matched to a gene: 8. CDR1 DFQATT and CDR2 SNEGSKA come from the germline V gene (reference sequence). This CDR3 spans 14 amino acids. The CDR3 here is CSARVGLGQSEQFF. The CDR3 bases are TGCAGTGCTAGAGTGGGACTAGGCCAATCTGAGCAGTTCTTC.

V usage is TRBV30 and J usage is TRBJ2-5; D not certain. Trimming pared 2 bases from V and 5 bases from J, leaving 6 bases between. The CDR3 extends over 11 amino acids. Germline CDR1 is GTSNPN and CDR2 is SVGIG (reference sequence). The DNA for the CDR3 is TGTGCCTGGAGTTCTGGGGAGACCCAGTACTTC. As protein: CAWSSGETQYF.

The sample holds a few counts of this clonotype. Germline is not matched at one junction end, which may reflect a read error. The chain couples TRBV6-2 or TRBV6-3 to TRBJ2-1; weak D call: TRBD1 (5 bases). Germline CDR1 reads MNHEY; CDR2 reads SVGEGT. The CDR3 is made up of 9 amino acids. CDR3 sequence: CASSSPQVF. DNA for the CDR3: TGTGCCAGCAGTTCCCCACAGGTTTTC.

The chain uses TRBV7-9 and TRBJ1-1, with 7 bases matching TRBD1. The CDR3 has 13 amino acids. Trimming cost V 8 bases and J 0 bases; bases outside gene matches: 3. In germline, CDR1 is SEHNR, CDR2 FQNEAQ (reference sequence). In DNA, the CDR3 is TGTGCCAGCCTGGGACAGATGAACACTGAAGCTTTCTTT. It yields the protein CASLGQMNTEAFF. Complete variable domain (other parts from reference TRBV7-9 and TRBJ1-1): DTGVSQNPRHKITKRGQNVTFRCDPISEHNRLYWYRQTLGQGPEFLTYFQNEAQLEKSRLLSDRFSAERPKGSFSTLEIQRTEQGDSAMYLCASLGQMNTEAFFGQGTRLTVV.

The genes are TRBV20-1 and TRBJ2-1; the match to TRBD2 covers 7 bases. With V trimmed by 1 base and J by 3 bases, 3 bases remained unmatched. CDR1 and CDR2 from the germline V gene are DFQATT and SNEGSKA (reference sequence). The CDR3 sequence is 14 residues long. The CDR3 reads CSARVLADYNEQFF. The CDR3 region has the DNA TGCAGTGCTAGAGTTCTAGCGGACTACAATGAGCAGTTCTTC.

This clonotype was observed many times. This chain joins TRBV7-2 and TRBJ2-7, with D tentatively TRBD2 (6 bases). Trimming pared 6 bases from V and 0 bases from J, leaving 12 bases between. The CDR3 is 14 amino acids. From germline, CDR1 is SGHTA and CDR2 FQGNSA. The DNA for the CDR3 is TGTGCCAGCAGTAAGTCGGGGGTCTCCTACGAGCAGTACGTC. Residues: CASSKSGVSYEQYV.

This clonotype was found many times. This sequence joins TRBV20-1 and TRBJ2-2; no clear D. Trimming removed 0 bases from V and 2 bases from J, with 16 bases in between. This CDR3 is built from 17 residues. Germline V gene sequence: CDR1 DFQATT, CDR2 SNEGSKA (reference sequence). The CDR3 reads CSARDISSRPNTGELFF. Written as DNA, the CDR3 is TGCAGTGCTAGAGATATCTCTTCCCGACCTAACACCGGGGAGCTGTTTTTT.

The V gene is TRBV20-1, the J gene TRBJ2-6; no clear D gene. The length of the CDR3 is 15 residues. V dropped 3 bases and J dropped 4 bases, with 13 bases sitting between them. The V gene's germline CDR1 is DFQATT and CDR2 SNEGSKA (reference sequence). The CDR3 is CSARVLLAGANVLTF. The CDR3 DNA is TGCAGTGCTAGGGTTCTCCTGGCAGGGGCCAACGTCCTGACTTTC.

This clonotype was seen ten or more times. This chain uses TRBV7-9 with TRBJ2-1; perhaps TRBD1 as D (6 bases). Per the germline V gene, CDR1 is SEHNR and CDR2 is FQNEAQ (reference sequence). The V and J ends lost 5 bases and 5 bases respectively, with 22 bases between them. The CDR3 runs 17 residues. CDR3 sequence (DNA): TGTGCCAGCAGCCCACGTACTTTCGGGACACGGGACAATGAGCAGTTCTTC. Translation gives CASSPRTFGTRDNEQFF.

DNA of the CDR3: TGTGCCAGCAGTCCATTGGATCTAGCGTCCACCGGGGAGCTGTTTTTT. This codes for CASSPLDLASTGELFF. J is TRBJ2-2 and V is TRBV27, with a possible D match to TRBD2 (6 bases). Germline V gene sequence: CDR1 MNHEY, CDR2 SMNVEV (reference sequence). The ends were cut back, 5 bases at V and 4 bases at J, with 17 bases in the middle. The CDR3 contains 16 residues.